This T cell receptor beta chain is from a study of quantifying T cell responses using KT2 cells. The overall study: Reverse transcription used primers in the TCR alpha and beta constant regions.

An oligo carrying a UMI was ligated to the cDNA 3' end. The first PCR ran roughly 4 cycles with an equimolar RC1.1 and RC1.2 beta primer mix. TCRdb itself ran the UMI-ligation and nested PCR reads through MiXCR, one entry per CDR3 protein. This repertoire shows 25,000 to 35,000 distinct CDR3 sequences, about a tenth found once; its top ten account for about 9.5%. Germline assignment: CDR1 SGDLS and CDR2 YYNGEE. The CDR3 covers 12 residues. V was shortened by 0 bases and J by 7 bases, with 4 bases between the two germline ends. J is TRBJ2-2 and V is TRBV9; D unclear. The sample comprised PBMCs spiked with cells of the T cell clone KT2. This receptor was obtained from a human donor. CDR3 bases: TGTGCCAGCAGCGTAGGGGGCGGGGAGCTGTTTTTT. Translating it yields CASSVGGGELFF.